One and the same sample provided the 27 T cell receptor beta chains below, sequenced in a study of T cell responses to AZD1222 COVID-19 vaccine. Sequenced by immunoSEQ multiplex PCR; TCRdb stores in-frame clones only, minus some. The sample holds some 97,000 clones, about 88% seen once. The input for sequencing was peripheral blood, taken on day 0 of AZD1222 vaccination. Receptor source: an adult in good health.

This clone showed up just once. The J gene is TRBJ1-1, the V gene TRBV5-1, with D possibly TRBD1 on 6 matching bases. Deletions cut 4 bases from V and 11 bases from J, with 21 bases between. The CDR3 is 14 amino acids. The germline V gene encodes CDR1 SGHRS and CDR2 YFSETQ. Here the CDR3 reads CASSTYAGAWGAFF. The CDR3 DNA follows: TGCGCCAGCAGCACCTACGCAGGGGCCTGGGGGGCTTTCTTT.

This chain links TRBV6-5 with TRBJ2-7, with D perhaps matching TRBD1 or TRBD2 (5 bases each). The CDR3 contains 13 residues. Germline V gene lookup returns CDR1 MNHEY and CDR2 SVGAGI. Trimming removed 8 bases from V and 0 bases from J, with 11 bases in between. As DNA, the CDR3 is TGTGCCAGCTCAGGGAGTTCCTCCTACGAGCAGTACTTC. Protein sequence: CASSGSSSYEQYF.

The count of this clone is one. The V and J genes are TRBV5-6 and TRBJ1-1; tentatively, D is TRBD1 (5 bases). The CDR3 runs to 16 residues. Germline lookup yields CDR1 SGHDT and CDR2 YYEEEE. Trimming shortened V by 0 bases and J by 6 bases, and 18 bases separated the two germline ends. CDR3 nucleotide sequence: TGTGCCAGCAGCTTGGCTGACCGGGACGCCTTCGCTGAAGCTTTCTTT. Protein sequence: CASSLADRDAFAEAFF.

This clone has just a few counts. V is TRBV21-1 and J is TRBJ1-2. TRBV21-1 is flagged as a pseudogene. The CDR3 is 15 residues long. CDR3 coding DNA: TGTGCCAGCAGCAAAGCCCACGGGACGGCCAGGATTTACACCTTC. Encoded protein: CASSKAHGTARIYTF.

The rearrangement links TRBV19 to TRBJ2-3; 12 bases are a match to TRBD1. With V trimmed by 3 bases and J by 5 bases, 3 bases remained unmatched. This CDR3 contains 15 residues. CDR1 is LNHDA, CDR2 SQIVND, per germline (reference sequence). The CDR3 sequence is CASSIGDRGQDTQYF. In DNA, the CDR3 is TGTGCCAGTAGTATCGGGGACAGGGGGCAAGATACGCAGTATTTT.

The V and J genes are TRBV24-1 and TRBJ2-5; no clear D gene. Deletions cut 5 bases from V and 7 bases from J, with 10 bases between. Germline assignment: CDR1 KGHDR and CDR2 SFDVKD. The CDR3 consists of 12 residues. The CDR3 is CATSGHRGTQYF. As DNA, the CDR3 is TGTGCCACCAGTGGACATCGTGGGACCCAGTACTTC.

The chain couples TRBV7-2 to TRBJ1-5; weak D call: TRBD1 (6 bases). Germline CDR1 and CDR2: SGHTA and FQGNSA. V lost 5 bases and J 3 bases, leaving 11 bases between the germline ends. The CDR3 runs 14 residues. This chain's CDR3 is CASSRTATNQPQHF. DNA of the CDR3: TGTGCCAGCAGCCGGACAGCCACCAATCAGCCCCAGCATTTT. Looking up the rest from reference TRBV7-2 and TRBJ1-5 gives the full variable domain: GAGVSQSPSNKVTEKGKDVELRCDPISGHTALYWYRQSLGQGLEFLIYFQGNSAPDKSGLPSDRFSAERTGGSVSTLTIQRTQQEDSAVYLCASSRTATNQPQHFGDGTRLSIL.

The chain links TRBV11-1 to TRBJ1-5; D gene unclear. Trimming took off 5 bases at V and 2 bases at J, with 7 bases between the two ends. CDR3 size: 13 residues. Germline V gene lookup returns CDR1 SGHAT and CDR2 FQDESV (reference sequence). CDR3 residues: CASSQDGNQPQHF. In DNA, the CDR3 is TGTGCCAGCAGCCAGGACGGCAATCAGCCCCAGCATTTT.

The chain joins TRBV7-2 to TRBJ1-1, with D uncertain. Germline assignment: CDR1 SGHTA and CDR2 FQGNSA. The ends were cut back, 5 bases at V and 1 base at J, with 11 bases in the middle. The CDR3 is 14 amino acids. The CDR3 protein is CASSLRHANTEAFF. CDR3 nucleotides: TGTGCCAGCAGCCTACGACACGCGAACACTGAAGCTTTCTTT.

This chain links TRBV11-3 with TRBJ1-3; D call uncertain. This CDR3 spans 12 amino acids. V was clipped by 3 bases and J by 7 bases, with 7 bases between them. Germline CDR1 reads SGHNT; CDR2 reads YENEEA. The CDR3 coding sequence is TGTGCCAGCAGCTTGGAACGCAACACCATATATTTT. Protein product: CASSLERNTIYF.

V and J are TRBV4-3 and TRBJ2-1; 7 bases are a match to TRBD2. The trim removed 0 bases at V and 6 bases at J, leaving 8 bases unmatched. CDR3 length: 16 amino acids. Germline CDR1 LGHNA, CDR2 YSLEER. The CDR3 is CASSQEPGLGVNEQFF. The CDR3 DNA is TGCGCCAGCAGCCAAGAACCAGGACTAGGGGTCAATGAGCAGTTCTTC.

CDR3 protein: CASRTTGVVTYNEQFF. As DNA, the CDR3 is TGTGCCAGCAGGACGACAGGGGTCGTGACCTACAATGAGCAGTTCTTC. The gene calls are TRBV7-2 and TRBJ2-1; 8 bases are shared with TRBD1. Germline V CDR1 and CDR2: SGHTA, FQGNSA. V shed 6 bases, J shed 2 bases, and the junction held 9 bases outside the gene matches. The CDR3 length is 16 residues.

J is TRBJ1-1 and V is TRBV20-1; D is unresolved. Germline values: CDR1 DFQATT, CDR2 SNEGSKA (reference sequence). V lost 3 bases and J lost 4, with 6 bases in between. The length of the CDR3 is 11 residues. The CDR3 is CSASGSTEAFF. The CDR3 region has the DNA TGCAGTGCTAGTGGGTCCACTGAAGCTTTCTTT.

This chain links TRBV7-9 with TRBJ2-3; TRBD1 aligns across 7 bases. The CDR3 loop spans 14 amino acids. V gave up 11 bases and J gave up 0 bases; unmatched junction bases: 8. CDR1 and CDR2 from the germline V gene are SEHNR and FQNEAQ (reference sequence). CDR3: CAGGQRTSTDTQYF. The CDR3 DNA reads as TGTGCCGGGGGACAGCGGACTAGCACAGATACGCAGTATTTT.

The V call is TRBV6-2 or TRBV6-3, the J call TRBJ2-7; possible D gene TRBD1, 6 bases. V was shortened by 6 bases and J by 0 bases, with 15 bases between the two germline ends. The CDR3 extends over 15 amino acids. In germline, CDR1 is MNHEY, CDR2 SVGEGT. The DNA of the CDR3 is TGTGCCAGCAGCACGAAACAGGGATCCTCCTACGAGCAGTACTTC. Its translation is CASSTKQGSSYEQYF.

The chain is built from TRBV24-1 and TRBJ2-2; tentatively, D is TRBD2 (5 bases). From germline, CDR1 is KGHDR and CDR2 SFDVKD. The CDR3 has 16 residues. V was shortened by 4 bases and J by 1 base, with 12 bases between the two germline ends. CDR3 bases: TGTGCCACCAGTGACCCCGTCCGGGGGAACACCGGGGAGCTGTTTTTT. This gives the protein CATSDPVRGNTGELFF.

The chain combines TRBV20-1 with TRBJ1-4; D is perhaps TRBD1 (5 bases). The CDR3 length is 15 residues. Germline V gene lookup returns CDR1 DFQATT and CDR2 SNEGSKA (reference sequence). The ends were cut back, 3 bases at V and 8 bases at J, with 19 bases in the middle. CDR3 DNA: TGCAGTGCTAGTGGAGGGACCCGAGAGGGGGAAAAACTGTTTTTT. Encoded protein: CSASGGTREGEKLFF.

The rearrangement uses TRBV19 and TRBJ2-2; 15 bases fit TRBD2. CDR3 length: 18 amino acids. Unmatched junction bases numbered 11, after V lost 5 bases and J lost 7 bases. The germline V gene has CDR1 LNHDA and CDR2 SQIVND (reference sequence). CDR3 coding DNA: TGTGCCAGTAGTCCCCCAGGGACTAGCGGGAGGAGGATCGGGGAGCTGTTTTTT. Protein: CASSPPGTSGRRIGELFF.

The CDR3 loop reads CASRDRGEQYF. The CDR3 region has the DNA TGTGCCAGCAGGGACAGGGGAGAGCAGTACTTC. This chain connects TRBV12-3 or TRBV12-4 to TRBJ2-7; 9 bases are a match to TRBD1. Losses at the gene ends were 6 bases for V and 7 bases for J; bases not matched to a gene: 1. CDR3 size: 11 residues.

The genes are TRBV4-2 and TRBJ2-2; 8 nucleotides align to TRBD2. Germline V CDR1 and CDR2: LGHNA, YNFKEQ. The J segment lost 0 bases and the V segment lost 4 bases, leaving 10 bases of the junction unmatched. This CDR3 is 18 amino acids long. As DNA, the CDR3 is TGTGCCAGCAGCCCCGCAGCGGGAGTACCCCCGAACACCGGGGAGCTGTTTTTT. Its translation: CASSPAAGVPPNTGELFF.

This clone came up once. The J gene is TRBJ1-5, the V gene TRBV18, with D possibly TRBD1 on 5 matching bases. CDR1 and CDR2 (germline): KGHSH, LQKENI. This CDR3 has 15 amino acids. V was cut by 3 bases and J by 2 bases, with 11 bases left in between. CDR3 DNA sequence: TGTGCCAGCTCACCTCAGGGTAACGGCAATCAGCCCCAGCATTTT. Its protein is CASSPQGNGNQPQHF.

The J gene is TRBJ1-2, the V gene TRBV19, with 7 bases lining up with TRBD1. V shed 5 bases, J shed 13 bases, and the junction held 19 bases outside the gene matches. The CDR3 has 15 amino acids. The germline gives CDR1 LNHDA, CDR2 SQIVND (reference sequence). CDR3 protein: CASSSTDRAFGVSTF. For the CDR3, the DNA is TGTGCCAGTAGTTCTACCGACAGGGCGTTTGGCGTAAGCACCTTC.

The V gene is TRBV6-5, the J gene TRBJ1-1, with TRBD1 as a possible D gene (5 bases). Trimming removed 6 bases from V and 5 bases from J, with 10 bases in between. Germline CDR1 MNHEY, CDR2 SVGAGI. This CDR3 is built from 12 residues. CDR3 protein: CASSIGVTEAFF. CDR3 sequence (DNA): TGTGCCAGCAGCATAGGGGTAACTGAAGCTTTCTTT.

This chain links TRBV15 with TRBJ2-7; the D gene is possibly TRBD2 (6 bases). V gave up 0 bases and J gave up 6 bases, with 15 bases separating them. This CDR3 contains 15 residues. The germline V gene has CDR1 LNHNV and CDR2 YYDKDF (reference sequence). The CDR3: CATSRDHLGGSEQYF. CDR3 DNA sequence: TGTGCCACCAGCAGAGATCATTTAGGAGGGTCCGAGCAGTACTTC.

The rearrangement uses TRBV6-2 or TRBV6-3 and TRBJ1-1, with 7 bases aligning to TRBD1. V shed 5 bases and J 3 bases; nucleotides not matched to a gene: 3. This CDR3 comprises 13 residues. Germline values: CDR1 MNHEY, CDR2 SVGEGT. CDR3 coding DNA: TGTGCCAGCAGTATCAGGGGGGACACTGAAGCTTTCTTT. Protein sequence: CASSIRGDTEAFF.

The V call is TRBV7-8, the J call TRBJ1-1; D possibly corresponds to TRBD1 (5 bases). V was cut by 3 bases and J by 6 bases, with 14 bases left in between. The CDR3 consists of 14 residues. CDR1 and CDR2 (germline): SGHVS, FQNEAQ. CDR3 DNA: TGTGCCAGCAGCTTTGGGCAGGGACTCCCTGAAGCTTTCTTT. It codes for CASSFGQGLPEAFF.

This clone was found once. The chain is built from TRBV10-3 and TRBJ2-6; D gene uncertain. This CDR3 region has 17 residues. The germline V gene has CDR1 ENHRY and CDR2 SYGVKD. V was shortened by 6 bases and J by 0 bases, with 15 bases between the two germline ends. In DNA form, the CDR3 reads TGTGCCATCAGCGAATCCAACTTTAGCTCTGGGGCCAACGTCCTGACTTTC. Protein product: CAISESNFSSGANVLTF.